These T cell receptor beta chains were read from a single sample in a study of OX40 agonist ivuxolimab in advanced cancers. Measured with immunoSEQ multiplex PCR; TCRdb has only the in-frame clones, and not every one. The table has fewer than 95,000 clones, under 95% seen once; the top ten hold more than 3%. Material: CD4+ or CD8+ T cells sorted from blood, obtained in a trial of the OX40 agonist ivuxolimab. The receptor source for this set is an adult with an advanced solid tumor such as melanoma, head and neck, liver or kidney cancer. Both conserved end residues are part of each CDR3. Fields, in order: clone size, D gene, V gene, J gene, CDR3 protein, CDR3 DNA. The D gene is left open where the match is weak. Size tells how often a clone was seen (once, few, many) or the class of an expanded clone, and some rows leave it out.

NA	NA	TRBV5-1	TRBJ2-7	CASSLVQGINEQYF	TGCGCCAGCAGCTTGGTTCAGGGGATTAACGAGCAGTACTTC
NA	NA	TRBV6-1	TRBJ2-3	CASSEGVGYTSTDTQYF	TGTGCCAGCAGTGAAGGCGTAGGGTATACTAGCACAGATACGCAGTATTTT
NA	TRBD1	TRBV4-3	TRBJ2-3	CASSPGQGADTQYF	TGCGCCAGCAGCCCTGGACAGGGCGCAGATACGCAGTATTTT
NA	TRBD1	TRBV13	TRBJ1-2	CASSLGQGRHPNYGYTF	TGTGCCAGCAGCCTTGGACAGGGCAGACATCCTAACTATGGCTACACCTTC
NA	TRBD2	TRBV2	TRBJ2-2	CASRASGGGELFF	TGTGCCAGCAGGGCATCGGGGGGCGGGGAGCTGTTTTTT
NA	TRBD1	TRBV27	TRBJ1-2	CASSPRQGSYGYTF	TGTGCCAGCAGTCCGCGACAGGGATCTTATGGCTACACCTTC
NA	TRBD2	TRBV27	TRBJ2-2	CASSPGTSGTGELFF	TGTGCCAGCAGTCCCGGGACTAGCGGCACCGGGGAGCTGTTTTTT
NA	TRBD2	TRBV19	TRBJ2-1	CASSLAGGPYEQFF	TGTGCCAGTAGCCTAGCGGGAGGGCCCTATGAGCAGTTCTTC
NA	NA	TRBV10-1	TRBJ2-3	CASSEGGASTDTQYF	TGCGCCAGCAGTGAGGGGGGGGCCAGCACAGATACGCAGTATTTT
NA	TRBD2	TRBV5-6	TRBJ2-3	CASSLTSGGYPMGDTQYF	TGTGCCAGCAGCTTGACTAGCGGGGGATACCCAATGGGCGATACGCAGTATTTT
NA	NA	TRBV5-1	TRBJ2-1	CASSLYNEQFF	TGCGCCAGCAGCTTGTACAATGAGCAGTTCTTC
NA	NA	TRBV29-1	TRBJ2-7	CSVTPKGTLVSYEQYF	TGCAGCGTGACACCGAAGGGGACGCTGGTATCCTACGAGCAGTACTTC
NA	NA	TRBV28	TRBJ1-2	CASSFPGGKNYGYTF	TGTGCCAGCAGTTTTCCTGGAGGTAAAAACTATGGCTACACCTTC
NA	NA	TRBV14	TRBJ2-1	CASSPIGPERVYNEQFF	TGTGCCAGCAGCCCCATAGGACCCGAGCGGGTTTACAATGAGCAGTTCTTC
NA	TRBD1	TRBV7-2	TRBJ2-7	CASSAYTGAPYEQYF	TGTGCCAGCAGCGCCTATACAGGGGCTCCCTACGAGCAGTACTTC
NA	TRBD1	TRBV4-1	TRBJ1-5	CASSQGQGGQPQHF	TGCGCCAGCAGCCAAGGACAGGGAGGTCAGCCCCAGCATTTT
few	NA	TRBV2	TRBJ1-1	CASSEGFREAFF	TGTGCCAGCAGTGAAGGGTTTCGTGAAGCTTTCTTT
NA	NA	TRBV5-1	TRBJ2-1	CASSLGRNEQFF	TGCGCCAGCAGCTTGGGGAGGAATGAGCAGTTCTTC
NA	NA	TRBV4-1	TRBJ1-1	CASSQDPGGRDTEAFF	TGCGCCAGCAGCCAAGACCCGGGGGGGCGGGACACTGAAGCTTTCTTT
NA	TRBD1	TRBV14	TRBJ2-3	CASSKTGGGTDTQYF	TGTGCCAGCAGCAAGACAGGGGGCGGGACAGATACGCAGTATTTT
NA	NA	TRBV2	TRBJ2-5	CASSRTGQETQYF	TGTGCCAGCAGTCGGACTGGCCAAGAGACCCAGTACTTC
once	TRBD2	TRBV13	TRBJ2-1	CASSGYGLAEFDEQFF	TGTGCCAGCAGCGGCTACGGACTAGCGGAGTTCGATGAGCAGTTCTTC
few	NA	TRBV5-8	TRBJ1-5	CASSLGQPQHF	TGTGCCAGCAGCTTGGGTCAGCCCCAGCATTTT
few	NA	TRBV2	TRBJ2-2	CASSEGVSNTGELFF	TGTGCCAGCTCCGAGGGGGTTTCGAACACCGGGGAGCTGTTTTTT
NA	TRBD1	TRBV6-5	TRBJ1-3	CASSSGTGGGNTIYF	TGTGCCAGCAGTTCCGGGACAGGGGGGGGAAACACCATATATTTT
NA	NA	TRBV30	TRBJ1-1	CAWSVLWGEAFF	TGTGCCTGGAGTGTACTATGGGGCGAAGCTTTCTTT
NA	NA	TRBV4-3	TRBJ1-6	CASSPRDNSSPLHF	TGCGCCAGCAGCCCCCGGGACAACTCTTCACCCCTCCACTTT
NA	TRBD1	TRBV28	TRBJ1-1	CASSFYAPRQGPNTEAFF	TGTGCCAGCAGTTTTTATGCCCCCAGACAGGGGCCGAACACTGAAGCTTTCTTT
once	TRBD1	TRBV29-1	TRBJ1-2	CSVSPDREYGYTF	TGCAGCGTCTCGCCGGACAGGGAGTATGGCTACACCTTC